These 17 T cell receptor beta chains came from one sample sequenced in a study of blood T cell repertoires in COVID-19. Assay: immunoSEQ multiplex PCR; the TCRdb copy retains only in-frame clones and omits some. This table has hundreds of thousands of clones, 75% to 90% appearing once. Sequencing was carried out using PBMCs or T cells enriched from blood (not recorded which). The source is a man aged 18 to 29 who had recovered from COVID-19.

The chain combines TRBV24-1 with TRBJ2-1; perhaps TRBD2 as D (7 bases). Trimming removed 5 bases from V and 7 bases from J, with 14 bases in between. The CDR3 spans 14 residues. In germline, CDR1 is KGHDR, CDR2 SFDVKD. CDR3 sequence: CATSVPGGGNEQFF. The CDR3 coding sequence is TGTGCCACCAGTGTACCGGGGGGCGGAAATGAGCAGTTCTTC.

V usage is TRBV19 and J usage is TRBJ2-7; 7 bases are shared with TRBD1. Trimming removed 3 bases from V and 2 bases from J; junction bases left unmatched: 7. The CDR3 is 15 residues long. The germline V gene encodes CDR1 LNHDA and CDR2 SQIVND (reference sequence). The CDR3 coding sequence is TGTGCCAGTAGTATTCGGGACAGTGGGCCCTACGAGCAGTACTTC. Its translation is CASSIRDSGPYEQYF.

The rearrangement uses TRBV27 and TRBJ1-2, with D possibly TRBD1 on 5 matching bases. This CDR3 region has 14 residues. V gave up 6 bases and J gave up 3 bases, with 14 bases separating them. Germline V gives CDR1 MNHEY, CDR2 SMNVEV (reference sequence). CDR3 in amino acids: CASSPGGRDYGYTF. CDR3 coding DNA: TGTGCCAGCAGCCCGGGGGGTAGAGACTATGGCTACACCTTC.

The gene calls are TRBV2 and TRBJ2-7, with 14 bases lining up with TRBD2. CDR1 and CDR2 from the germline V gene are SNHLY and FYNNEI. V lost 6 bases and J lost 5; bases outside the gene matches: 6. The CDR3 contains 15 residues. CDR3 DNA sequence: TGTGCCAGCAGGACGGGACTAGCGGGAGTCGACGAGCAGTACTTC. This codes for CASRTGLAGVDEQYF.

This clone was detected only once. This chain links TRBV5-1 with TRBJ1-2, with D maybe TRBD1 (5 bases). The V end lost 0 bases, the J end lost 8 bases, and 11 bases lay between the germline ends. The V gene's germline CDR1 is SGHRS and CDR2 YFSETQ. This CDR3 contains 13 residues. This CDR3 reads CASSLAGGRGYTF. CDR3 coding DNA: TGCGCCAGCAGCTTGGCCGGGGGTAGAGGCTACACCTTC.

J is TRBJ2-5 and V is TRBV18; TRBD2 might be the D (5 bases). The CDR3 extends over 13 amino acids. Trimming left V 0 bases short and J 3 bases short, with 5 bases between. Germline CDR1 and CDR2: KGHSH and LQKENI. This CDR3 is CASSPPREETQYF. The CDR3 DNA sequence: TGTGCCAGCTCACCACCGCGGGAAGAGACCCAGTACTTC.

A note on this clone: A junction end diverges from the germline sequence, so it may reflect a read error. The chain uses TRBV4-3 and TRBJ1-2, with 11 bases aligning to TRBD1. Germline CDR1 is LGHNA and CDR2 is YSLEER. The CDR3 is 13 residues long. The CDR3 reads CASSPGTGGKYAF. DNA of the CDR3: TGCGCCAGCAGCCCGGGGACAGGGGGAAAGTACGCCTTC.

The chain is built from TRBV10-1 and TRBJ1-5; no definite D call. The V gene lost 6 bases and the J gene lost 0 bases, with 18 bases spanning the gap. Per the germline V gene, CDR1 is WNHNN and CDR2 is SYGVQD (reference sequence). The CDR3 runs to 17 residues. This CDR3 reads CASSPTTDFNSNQPQHF. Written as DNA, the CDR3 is TGCGCCAGCAGCCCCACGACGGACTTCAATAGCAATCAGCCCCAGCATTTT.

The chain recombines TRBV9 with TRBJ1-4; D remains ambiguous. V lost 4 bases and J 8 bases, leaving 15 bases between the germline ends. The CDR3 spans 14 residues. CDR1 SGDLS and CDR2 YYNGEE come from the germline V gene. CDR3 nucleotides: TGTGCCAGCAGCTCGTTTTTTTCGGGGGAAAAACTGTTTTTT. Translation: CASSSFFSGEKLFF. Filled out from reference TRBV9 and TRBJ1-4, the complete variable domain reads DSGVTQTPKHLITATGQRVTLRCSPRSGDLSVYWYQQSLDQGLQFLIQYYNGEERAKGNILERFSAQQFPDLHSELNLSSLELGDSALYFCASSSFFSGEKLFFGSGTQLSVL.

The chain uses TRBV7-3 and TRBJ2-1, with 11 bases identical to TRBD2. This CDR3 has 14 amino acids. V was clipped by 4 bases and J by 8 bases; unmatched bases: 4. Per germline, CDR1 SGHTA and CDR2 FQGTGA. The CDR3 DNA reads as TGTGCCAGCAGCTCGACTAGCGGGAAGTATGAGCAGTTCTTC. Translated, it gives CASSSTSGKYEQFF.

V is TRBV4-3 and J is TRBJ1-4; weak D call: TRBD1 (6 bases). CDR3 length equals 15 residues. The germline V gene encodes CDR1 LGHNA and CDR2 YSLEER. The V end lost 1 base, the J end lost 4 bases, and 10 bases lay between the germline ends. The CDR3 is CASSQAGGFNEKLFF. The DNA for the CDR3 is TGCGCCAGCAGCCAAGCTGGGGGCTTTAATGAAAAACTGTTTTTT.

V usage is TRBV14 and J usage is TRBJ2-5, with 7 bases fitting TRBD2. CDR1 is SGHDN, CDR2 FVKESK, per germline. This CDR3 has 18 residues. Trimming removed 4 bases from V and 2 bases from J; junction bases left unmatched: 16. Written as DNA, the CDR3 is TGTGCCAGCAGCCCAAGCAGGCTAGCGTTCGGGAGGCAAGAGACCCAGTACTTC. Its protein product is CASSPSRLAFGRQETQYF.

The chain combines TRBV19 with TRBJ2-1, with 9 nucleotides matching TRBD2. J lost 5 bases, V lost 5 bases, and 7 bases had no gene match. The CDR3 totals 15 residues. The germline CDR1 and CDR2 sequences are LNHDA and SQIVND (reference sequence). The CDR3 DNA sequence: TGTGCCAGTAGTTACCTAGCGGGACTCAACAATGAGCAGTTCTTC. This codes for CASSYLAGLNNEQFF.

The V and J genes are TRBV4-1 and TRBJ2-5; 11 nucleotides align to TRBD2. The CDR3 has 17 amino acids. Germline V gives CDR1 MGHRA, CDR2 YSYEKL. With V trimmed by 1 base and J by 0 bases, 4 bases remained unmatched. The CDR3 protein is CASSQVASGGHQETQYF. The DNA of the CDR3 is TGCGCCAGCAGCCAAGTGGCTAGCGGGGGGCACCAAGAGACCCAGTACTTC.

The DNA of the CDR3 is TGTGCCAGCAGAAGGGGTGGCGATAGCAATGAGCAGTTCTTC. Translating gives CASRRGGDSNEQFF. The rearrangement links TRBV7-9 to TRBJ2-1; a possible D gene is TRBD1 (5 bases). The germline V gene has CDR1 SEHNR and CDR2 FQNEAQ (reference sequence). Trimming shortened V by 6 bases and J by 6 bases, and 15 bases separated the two germline ends. The CDR3 runs to 14 residues.

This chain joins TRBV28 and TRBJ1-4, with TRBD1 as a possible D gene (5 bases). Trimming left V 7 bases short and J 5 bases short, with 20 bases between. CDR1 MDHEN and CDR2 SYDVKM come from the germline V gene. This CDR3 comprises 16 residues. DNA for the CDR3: TGTGCCAGCAAAGGGGCCATCCCTCCTAGGAATGAAAAACTGTTTTTT. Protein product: CASKGAIPPRNEKLFF.

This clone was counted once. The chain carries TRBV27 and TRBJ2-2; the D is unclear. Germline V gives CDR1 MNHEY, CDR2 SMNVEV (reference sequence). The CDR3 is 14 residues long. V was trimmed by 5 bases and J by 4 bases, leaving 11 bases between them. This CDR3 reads CASSPSTGTGELFF. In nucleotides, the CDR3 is TGTGCCAGCAGTCCCAGTACGGGCACCGGGGAGCTGTTTTTT.